These 16 T cell receptor beta chains were all obtained from the same sample, sequenced in a study of blood T cell repertoires in COVID-19. Sequencing used immunoSEQ multiplex PCR; TCRdb keeps in-frame clones, though not all of them. The repertoire holds roughly 320,000 clones, 65% to 90% seen once, with around 6.9% in the top ten. Material: peripheral blood. The source of these receptors is a human donor in a cohort sampled during active COVID-19.

This clone was detected only a few times. J is TRBJ1-5 and V is TRBV2; D unclear. With 5 bases removed from V and 6 bases from J, the gap between germline ends came to 8 bases. The CDR3 consists of 12 residues. Germline CDR1 and CDR2: SNHLY and FYNNEI. In DNA, the CDR3 is TGTGCCAGCAGTAGGGAGGCTCAGCCCCAGCATTTT. This gives the protein CASSREAQPQHF.

This chain links TRBV27 with TRBJ2-1; 8 nucleotides line up with TRBD1. The germline CDR1 and CDR2 sequences are MNHEY and SMNVEV (reference sequence). V lost 4 bases to trimming and J lost 7 bases; unmatched junction nucleotides: 6. The CDR3 contains 14 residues. CDR3 DNA sequence: TGTGCCAGCAGTTCCGGGACAGGCCGGAATGAGCAGTTCTTC. This encodes CASSSGTGRNEQFF.

The V and J genes are TRBV5-1 and TRBJ2-3; D not resolved. The CDR3 totals 16 residues. Trimming cost V 1 base and J 0 bases, with 12 bases left between them. CDR1 is SGHRS, CDR2 YFSETQ, per germline. The chain's CDR3 is CASSLNGPHSTDTQYF. The CDR3, as DNA: TGCGCCAGCAGCTTGAACGGTCCCCATAGCACAGATACGCAGTATTTT. The variable domain in full, completed from reference TRBV5-1 and TRBJ2-3, reads KAGVTQTPRYLIKTRGQQVTLSCSPISGHRSVSWYQQTPGQGLQFLFEYFSETQRNKGNFPGRFSGRQFSNSRSEMNVSTLELGDSALYLCASSLNGPHSTDTQYFGPGTRLTVL.

This clone has only a few counts. J is TRBJ1-1 and V is TRBV3-1 (or the pseudogene TRBV3-2); D unresolved. The germline gives CDR1 LGHDT, CDR2 YNNKEL (reference sequence). The CDR3 contains 13 residues. V gave up 2 bases and J gave up 1 base, with 5 bases separating them. CDR3 amino acids: CASSQIENTEAFF. The CDR3 region has the DNA TGTGCCAGCAGCCAAATAGAGAACACTGAAGCTTTCTTT.

This clone was detected only once. V is TRBV19 and J is TRBJ1-5, with 7 positions matching TRBD1. CDR1 and CDR2 (germline): LNHDA, SQIVND (reference sequence). This CDR3 contains 16 residues. The J segment lost 3 bases and the V segment lost 5 bases, leaving 10 bases of the junction unmatched. This CDR3 reads CASSPRTGGANQPQHF. The CDR3 bases are TGTGCCAGTAGTCCGCGGACAGGCGGGGCCAATCAGCCCCAGCATTTT.

The rearrangement joins TRBV30 to TRBJ1-1; weak D call: TRBD1 (5 bases). The CDR3 runs to 13 residues. Trimming cost V 6 bases and J 1 base, with 12 bases left between them. Germline assignment: CDR1 GTSNPN and CDR2 SVGIG (reference sequence). This CDR3 is CACRPRGNTEAFF. The CDR3 DNA sequence: TGTGCCTGTCGACCAAGGGGGAACACTGAAGCTTTCTTT. The full variable domain, rest sourced from reference TRBV30 and TRBJ1-1, is SQTIHQWPATLVQPVGSPLSLECTVEGTSNPNLYWYRQAAGRGLQLLFYSVGIGQISSEVPQNLSASRPQDRQFILSSKKLLLSDSGFYLCACRPRGNTEAFFGQGTRLTVV.

The chain uses TRBV19 and TRBJ1-2, with D perhaps TRBD1 (5 bases). V lost 6 bases, J lost 7 bases, and 21 bases lay in between. CDR1 LNHDA and CDR2 SQIVND come from the germline V gene (reference sequence). This CDR3 is built from 15 residues. CDR3 nucleotide sequence: TGTGCCAGTAGAGCCTCGGGACTCCAACGGAGTGGCTACACCTTC. Translation gives CASRASGLQRSGYTF.

This clone has only a few counts. J is TRBJ2-1 and V is TRBV11-2, with 10 bases fitting TRBD1. The CDR3 runs 15 residues. Germline V gene sequence: CDR1 SGHAT, CDR2 FQNNGV. Trimming took 1 base from V and 4 from J; bases not matched to a gene: 1. The CDR3, as DNA: TGTGCCAGCAGCTTAGGGACAGGGGGTTACAATGAGCAGTTCTTC. It yields the protein CASSLGTGGYNEQFF.

The chain links TRBV7-6 to TRBJ2-2; tentative D call: TRBD2 (6 bases). The length of the CDR3 is 16 residues. The germline V and J ends were trimmed by 2 bases and 7 bases, with 17 bases remaining between them. Germline V gene data show CDR1 as SGHVS and CDR2 as FNYEAQ. CDR3 in amino acids: CASSLQSGPGGGELFF. The DNA of the CDR3 is TGTGCCAGCAGCTTACAATCAGGGCCCGGGGGCGGGGAGCTGTTTTTT.

This rearrangement joins TRBV5-1 to TRBJ2-3, with 8 bases that match TRBD1. The CDR3 totals 14 residues. The V segment lost 5 bases and the J segment 0 bases; nucleotides outside the gene matches: 2. Germline values: CDR1 SGHRS, CDR2 YFSETQ. CDR3 sequence reads: CASSQGASTDTQYF. The CDR3 coding sequence is TGCGCCAGCAGTCAGGGGGCGAGCACAGATACGCAGTATTTT.

The chain couples TRBV27 to TRBJ1-2; the match to TRBD1 covers 7 bases. CDR1 is MNHEY and CDR2 is SMNVEV in the germline V gene (reference sequence). The CDR3 spans 14 residues. Losses at the gene ends were 5 bases for V and 4 bases for J; bases not matched to a gene: 7. CDR3 in amino acids: CASSPRQGRYGYTF. CDR3 nucleotide sequence: TGTGCCAGCAGTCCGAGACAGGGTCGCTATGGCTACACCTTC.

This clone has only one observation. The rearrangement links TRBV9 to TRBJ2-3; D gene uncertain. The CDR3 is 16 residues long. Germline values: CDR1 SGDLS, CDR2 YYNGEE. Trimming took 0 bases from V and 2 from J, leaving 13 bases between them. In DNA form, the CDR3 reads TGTGCCAGCAGCGTAGGGGTGGCGACTTCCACAGATACGCAGTATTTT. As protein: CASSVGVATSTDTQYF.

The V and J genes are TRBV6-4 and TRBJ1-2; TRBD1 aligns across 8 bases. This CDR3 contains 12 residues. CDR1 is MRHNA, CDR2 SNTAGT, per germline. Unmatched junction bases numbered 4, after V lost 8 bases and J lost 5 bases. This CDR3 reads CASRTGIYGYTF. In nucleotides, the CDR3 is TGTGCCAGCCGGACAGGGATTTATGGCTACACCTTC.

The sample holds a few counts of this clone. The rearrangement uses TRBV21-1 and TRBJ1-3; TRBD1, the D gene given by the table, was not confirmed from the DNA. TRBV21-1 is given as a pseudogene. The CDR3 runs 15 residues. The CDR3 bases are TGTGCCAGCACCTCGGATATCAGGCCTGGAAACACCATATATTTT. It is translated as CASTSDIRPGNTIYF.

This clone has just one count. The V gene is TRBV6-5, the J gene TRBJ1-6; possible D gene TRBD1, 5 bases. CDR1 is MNHEY and CDR2 is SVGAGI in the germline V gene. This CDR3 has 13 residues. V dropped 6 bases and J dropped 2 bases, with 5 bases sitting between them. CDR3 nucleotides: TGTGCCAGCAGGACAGCCTATAATTCACCCCTCCACTTT. This sequence encodes CASRTAYNSPLHF.

The chain is built from TRBV5-4 and TRBJ1-6; 10 bases line up with TRBD1. V lost 0 bases to trimming and J lost 9 bases; unmatched junction nucleotides: 12. CDR1 is SGHNT, CDR2 YYREEE, per germline (reference sequence). The CDR3 contains 18 residues. CDR3 DNA sequence: TGTGCCAGCAGCTTGGAACCAGGACAGGGGGAATCTGGTTCACCCCTCCACTTT. Protein sequence: CASSLEPGQGESGSPLHF. The complete variable domain, with remaining parts taken from reference TRBV5-4 and TRBJ1-6, reads ETGVTQSPTHLIKTRGQQVTLRCSSQSGHNTVSWYQQALGQGPQFIFQYYREEENGRGNFPPRFSGLQFPNYSSELNVNALELDDSALYLCASSLEPGQGESGSPLHFGNGTRLTVT.